The T cell receptor (beta chain) described here comes from a study of blood T cells in healthy people across ages. Germline CDR1 is GTSNPN and CDR2 is SVGIG (reference sequence). The CDR3 totals 15 residues. Unmatched junction bases numbered 5, after V lost 2 bases and J lost 3 bases. Researchers collected roughly 9.8 milliliters of peripheral blood from every single donor. For the second PCR, which ran for roughly 6 to 11 cycles, a sample-barcoded 5' primer and a J-beta primer mix were used. TCRdb fed the 5' RACE reads into MiXCR, producing one record per CDR3 protein. In the table there are hundreds of thousands of distinct CDR3 sequences, more than 40% of which are singletons.

Sample: blood. This TCR was sampled from a man aged 55-75 years in good health. This chain joins TRBV30 and TRBJ2-3; 10 bases match TRBD1. Written as DNA, the CDR3 is TGTGCCTGGAGTCCGGGACAGGGGCTTACAGATACGCAGTATTTT. Translation gives CAWSPGQGLTDTQYF.